This T cell receptor beta chain was documented in a study of shared clonotypes between healthy human individuals. General study results and limits: Generation probabilities of non-shared clonotypes were lower (relative to those shared by all four donors).

Trimming cost V 6 bases and J 10 bases, with 16 bases left between them. The CDR3 sequence is 13 residues long. The germline gives CDR1 SEHNR, CDR2 FQNEAQ (reference sequence). Notes on this clone: Its antigen is unknown.

Once extracted for a subset, genomic DNA was divided evenly among several immunoSEQ plates. Assay used: immunoSEQ multiplex PCR; TCRdb lists only in-frame clones, some missing. Of about 92,000 clones listed, 60% to 70% are singletons. Specimen: memory CD8+ T cells sorted from blood. Indicated subset: CD45RO+ cells pooled with CCR7-negative TemRA cells. The genes are TRBV7-9 and TRBJ2-1, with D possibly matching TRBD2 (6 bases). The receptor was isolated from a man younger than 40 in good health. CDR3 bases: TGTGCCAGCAGACGGGGACTCTCCTGGGAGCAGTTCTTC. It specifies CASRRGLSWEQFF.